This T cell receptor beta chain came from a study of blood T cell repertoires in COVID-19. Germline-derived CDR1 and CDR2 are SGHAT and FQNNGV. Trimming took 5 bases from V and 5 from J, leaving 18 bases between them. The CDR3 runs to 15 residues. This clone has more than one count but fewer than ten. Only in-frame clones appear in the TCRdb table, and some are missing; sequencing was by immunoSEQ multiplex PCR. The table shows under 150,000 clones, with around 81% occurring only once. The chain joins TRBV11-2 to TRBJ1-1; tentative D call: TRBD1 (6 bases). The receptor's source is a woman in her forties who had recovered from COVID-19. What was sequenced was PBMCs or T cells enriched from blood (not recorded which). CDR3 in DNA: TGTGCCAGCAGCCTCTCGGCAGGGGCATGGACTGAAGCTTTCTTT. Translated, it gives CASSLSAGAWTEAFF.